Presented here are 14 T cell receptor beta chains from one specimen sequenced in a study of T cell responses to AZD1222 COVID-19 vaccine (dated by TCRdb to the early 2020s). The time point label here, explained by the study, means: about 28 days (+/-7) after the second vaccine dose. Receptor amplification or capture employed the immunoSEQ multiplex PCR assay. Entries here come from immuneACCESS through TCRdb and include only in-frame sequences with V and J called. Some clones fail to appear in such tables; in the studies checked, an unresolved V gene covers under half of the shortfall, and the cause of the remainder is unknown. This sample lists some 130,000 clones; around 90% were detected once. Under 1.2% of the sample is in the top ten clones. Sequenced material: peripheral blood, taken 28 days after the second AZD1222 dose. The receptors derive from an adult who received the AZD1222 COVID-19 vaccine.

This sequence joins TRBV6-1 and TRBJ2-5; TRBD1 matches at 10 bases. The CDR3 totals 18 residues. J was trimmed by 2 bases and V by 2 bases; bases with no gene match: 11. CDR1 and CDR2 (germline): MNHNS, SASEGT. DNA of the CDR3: TGTGCCAGCAGTGAATGGGACAGGGGAGAGGGGTTTCAAGAGACCCAGTACTTC. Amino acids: CASSEWDRGEGFQETQYF.

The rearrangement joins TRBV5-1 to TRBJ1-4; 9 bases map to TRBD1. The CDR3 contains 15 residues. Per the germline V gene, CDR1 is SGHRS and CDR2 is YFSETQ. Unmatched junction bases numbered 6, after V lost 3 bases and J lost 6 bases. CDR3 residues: CASSSPTGGDEKLFF. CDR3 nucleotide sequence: TGCGCCAGCAGCTCGCCGACAGGGGGGGATGAAAAACTGTTTTTT.

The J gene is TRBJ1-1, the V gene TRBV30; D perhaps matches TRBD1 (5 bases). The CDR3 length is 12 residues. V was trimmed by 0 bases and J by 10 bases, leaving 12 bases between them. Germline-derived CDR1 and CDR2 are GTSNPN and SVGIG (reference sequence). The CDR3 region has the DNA TGTGCCTGGAGTGTATCGACAGACGGAGCTTTCTTT. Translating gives CAWSVSTDGAFF.

The CDR3 nucleotides are TGCGCCAGCAGCTTGGCCCCGAGCGGCGGTGAGCAGTTCTTC. Protein sequence: CASSLAPSGGEQFF. The chain has TRBV5-1 and TRBJ2-1, with TRBD2 as a possible D gene (5 bases). Between the trimmed V and J ends, which lost 0 bases and 9 bases, there was a span of 13 bases. This CDR3 contains 14 residues. The germline gives CDR1 SGHRS, CDR2 YFSETQ.

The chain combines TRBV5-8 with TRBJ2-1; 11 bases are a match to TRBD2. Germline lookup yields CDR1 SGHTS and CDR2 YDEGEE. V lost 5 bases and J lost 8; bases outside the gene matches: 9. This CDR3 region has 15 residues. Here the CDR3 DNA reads TGTGCCAGCAGGGGACTAGCGGCGTGGAGGGATGAGCAGTTCTTC. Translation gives CASRGLAAWRDEQFF.

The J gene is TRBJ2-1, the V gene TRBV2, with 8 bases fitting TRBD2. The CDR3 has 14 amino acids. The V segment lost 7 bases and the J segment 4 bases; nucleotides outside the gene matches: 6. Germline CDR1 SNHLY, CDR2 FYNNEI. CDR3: CASTSTSGYNEQFF. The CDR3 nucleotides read TGTGCCAGCACCTCTACTAGCGGTTACAATGAGCAGTTCTTC.

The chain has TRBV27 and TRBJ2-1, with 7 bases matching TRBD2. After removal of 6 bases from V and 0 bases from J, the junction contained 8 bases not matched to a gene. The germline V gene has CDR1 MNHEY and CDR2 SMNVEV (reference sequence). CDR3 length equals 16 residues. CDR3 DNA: TGTGCCAGCAGGGGATGGGGGACTAACTCCTACAATGAGCAGTTCTTC. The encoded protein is CASRGWGTNSYNEQFF.

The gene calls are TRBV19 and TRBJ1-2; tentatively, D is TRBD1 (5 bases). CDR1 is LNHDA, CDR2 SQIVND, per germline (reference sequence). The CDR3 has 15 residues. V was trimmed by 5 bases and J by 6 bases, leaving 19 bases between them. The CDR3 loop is CASSSSGTGWDGYTF. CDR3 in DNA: TGTGCCAGTAGTTCCTCGGGGACGGGATGGGATGGCTACACCTTC.

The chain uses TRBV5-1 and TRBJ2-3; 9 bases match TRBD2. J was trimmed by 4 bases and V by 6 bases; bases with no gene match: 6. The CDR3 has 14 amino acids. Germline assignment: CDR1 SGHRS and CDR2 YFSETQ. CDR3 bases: TGCGCCAGCACCCAGCGGGAGGTCCCAGATACGCAGTATTTT. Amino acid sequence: CASTQREVPDTQYF.

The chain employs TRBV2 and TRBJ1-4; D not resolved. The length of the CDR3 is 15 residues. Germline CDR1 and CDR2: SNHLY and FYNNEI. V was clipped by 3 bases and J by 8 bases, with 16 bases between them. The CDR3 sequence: CASSDYRGTPEKLFF. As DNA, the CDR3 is TGTGCCAGCAGTGACTACCGAGGAACACCAGAAAAACTGTTTTTT.

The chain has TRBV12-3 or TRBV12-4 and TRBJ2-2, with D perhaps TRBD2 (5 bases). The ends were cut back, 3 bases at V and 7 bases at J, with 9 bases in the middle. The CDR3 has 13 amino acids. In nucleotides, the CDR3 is TGTGCCAGCAGTTTCGGGGTCGGCGGGGAGCTGTTTTTT. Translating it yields CASSFGVGGELFF.

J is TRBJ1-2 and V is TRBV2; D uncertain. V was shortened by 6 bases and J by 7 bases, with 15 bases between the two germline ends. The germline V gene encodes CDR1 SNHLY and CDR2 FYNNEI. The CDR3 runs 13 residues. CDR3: CASSPFGLGGYTF. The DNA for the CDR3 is TGTGCCAGCAGCCCTTTTGGACTAGGTGGCTACACCTTC.

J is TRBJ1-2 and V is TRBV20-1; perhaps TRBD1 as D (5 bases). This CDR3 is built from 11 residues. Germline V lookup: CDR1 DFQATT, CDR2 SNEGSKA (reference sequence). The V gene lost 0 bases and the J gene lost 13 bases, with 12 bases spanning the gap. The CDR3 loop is CSARDEGPSTF. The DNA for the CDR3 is TGCAGTGCTAGAGACGAGGGGCCAAGCACCTTC.

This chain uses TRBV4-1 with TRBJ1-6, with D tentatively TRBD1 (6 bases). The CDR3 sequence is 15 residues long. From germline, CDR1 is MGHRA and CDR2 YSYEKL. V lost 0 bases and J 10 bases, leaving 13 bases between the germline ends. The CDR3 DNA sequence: TGCGCCAGCAGCCAAGACGGCAGGGGTCGATCACCCCTCCACTTT. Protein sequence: CASSQDGRGRSPLHF.